This T cell receptor beta chain was obtained from a study of T cell repertoires in cytomegalovirus infection. At the level of the study: From public TCR beta signatures came an indication of both CMV infection and matching HLA type. Regarding the study as a whole: Within the response measured ex vivo, HLA-C-restricted CMV-specific TCR beta clonotypes were dominant. CMV carriers having the relevant HLA were flagged by cumulative public TCR beta family frequency.

Concerning this clonotype: The antigen remains undetermined.

One entry per CDR3 protein, called by TCRdb with MiXCR from the reads. The table lists about 310,000 distinct CDR3 sequences, 15% to 20% of them singletons, with approximately 12% in the top ten. Germline V CDR1 and CDR2: SEHNR, FQNEAQ (reference sequence). V dropped 5 bases and J dropped 8; count of bases not matched to a gene: 8. The CDR3 totals 14 residues. This TCR was sampled from a human donor in good health (CMV status not recorded). Some clones in this sample may be carry-over from other donors' samples. The chain carries TRBV7-9 and TRBJ2-1, with 8 bases aligning to TRBD2. Material: PBMCs. In DNA form, the CDR3 reads TGTGCCAGCAGCCTAATAGCGGGGAGGGATGAGCAGTTCTTC. This translates into CASSLIAGRDEQFF. Supplemented by reference TRBV7-9 and TRBJ2-1, the full variable domain reads DTGVSQNPRHKITKRGQNVTFRCDPISEHNRLYWYRQTLGQGPEFLTYFQNEAQLEKSRLLSDRFSAERPKGSFSTLEIQRTEQGDSAMYLCASSLIAGRDEQFFGPGTRLTVL.